Following are 3 T cell receptor beta chains from one sample sequenced in a study of blood T cell repertoires in COVID-19. Only in-frame clones appear in the TCRdb table, and some are missing; sequencing was by immunoSEQ multiplex PCR. Of about 300,000 clones in the sample, about 83% were seen once. Sequencing input: peripheral blood. Receptors were obtained from a woman aged 50 to 65 with acute or convalescent COVID-19.

This clone was observed a handful of times. The chain joins TRBV20-1 to TRBJ2-5; maybe TRBD2 (7 bases). Trimming stripped 3 bases from V and 2 bases from J, with 19 bases between. From germline, CDR1 is DFQATT and CDR2 SNEGSKA (reference sequence). CDR3 length equals 16 residues. The CDR3 DNA reads as TGCAGTGCTAGTGGAGGGGGGGGAACCTTGCAAGAGACCCAGTACTTC. Translating gives CSASGGGGTLQETQYF.

The rearrangement links TRBV12-5 to TRBJ1-1, with TRBD1 matching over 7 bases. The germline V gene has CDR1 LGHNT and CDR2 FRNRAP. Trimming removed 5 bases from V and 8 bases from J; junction bases left unmatched: 11. The CDR3 is made up of 14 amino acids. CDR3 nucleotides: TGTGCTAGTGGTCCAGTCTGGGACAGCCAAGAAGCTTTCTTT. This codes for CASGPVWDSQEAFF.

The chain combines TRBV29-1 with TRBJ1-1, with D perhaps TRBD1 (5 bases). This CDR3 comprises 12 residues. Trimming shortened V by 7 bases and J by 5 bases, and 14 bases separated the two germline ends. Germline V gives CDR1 SQVTM, CDR2 ANQGSEA. DNA of the CDR3: TGCAGCGGAGGACGTCAGGGTACTGAAGCTTTCTTT. This encodes CSGGRQGTEAFF. The full variable domain, in which reference TRBV29-1 and TRBJ1-1 provide the parts outside the CDR3, is SAVISQKPSRDICQRGTSLTIQCQVDSQVTMMFWYRQQPGQSLTLIATANQGSEATYESGFVIDKFPISRPNLTFSTLTVSNMSPEDSSIYLCSGGRQGTEAFFGQGTRLTVV.